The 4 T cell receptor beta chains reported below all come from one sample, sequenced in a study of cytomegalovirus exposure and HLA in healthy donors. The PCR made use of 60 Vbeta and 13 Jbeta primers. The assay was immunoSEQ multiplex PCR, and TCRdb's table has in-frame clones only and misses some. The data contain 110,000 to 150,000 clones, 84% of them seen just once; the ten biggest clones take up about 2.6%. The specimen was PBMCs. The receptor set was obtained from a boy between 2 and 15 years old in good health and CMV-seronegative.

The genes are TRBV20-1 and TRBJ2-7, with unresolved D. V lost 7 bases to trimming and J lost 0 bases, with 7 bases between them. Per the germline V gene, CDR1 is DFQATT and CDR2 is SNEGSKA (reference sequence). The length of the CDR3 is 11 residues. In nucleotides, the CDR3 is TGCAGTGTCTTCGGCTCCTACGAGCAGTACTTC. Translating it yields CSVFGSYEQYF.

The CDR3 coding sequence is TGTGCTAGTCGCGACCAAGAGACCCAGTACTTC. Residues: CASRDQETQYF. V usage is TRBV12-5 and J usage is TRBJ2-5; D unclear. The CDR3 is 11 amino acids. With 8 bases removed from V and 0 bases from J, the gap between germline ends came to 4 bases. Per the germline V gene, CDR1 is LGHNT and CDR2 is FRNRAP.

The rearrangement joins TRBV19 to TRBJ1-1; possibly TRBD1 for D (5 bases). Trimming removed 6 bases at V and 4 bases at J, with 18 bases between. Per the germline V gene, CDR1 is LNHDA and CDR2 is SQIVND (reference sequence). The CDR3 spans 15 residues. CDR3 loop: CASSVFFRGGTEAFF. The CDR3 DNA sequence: TGTGCCAGTAGCGTATTTTTTAGGGGAGGCACTGAAGCTTTCTTT.

In nucleotides, the CDR3 is TGTGCCAGCAGTTCCCATCGTTGGCCCGAGGGAGAGACCCAGTACTTC. This encodes CASSSHRWPEGETQYF. This rearrangement joins TRBV6-6 to TRBJ2-5; perhaps TRBD2 as D (5 bases). This CDR3 has 16 residues. Per the germline V gene, CDR1 is MNHNY and CDR2 is SVGAGI (reference sequence). The germline V and J ends were trimmed by 4 bases and 4 bases, with 19 bases remaining between them.